The present entry profiles one T cell receptor beta chain with its context. The data derive from a study of neoadjuvant anti-PD-1 for oral cavity cancer. As for the study in general: Patients without progression received a fourth nivolumab dose around day 43, then surgical resection on days 50-56.

Here immunoSEQ multiplex PCR was the method, and the copy in TCRdb shows in-frame clones only, minus some. The data hold about 14,000 clones, with more than 65% observed a single time. The CDR3 consists of 13 residues. Trimming took off 7 bases at V and 0 bases at J, with 10 bases between the two ends. The germline CDR1 and CDR2 sequences are SNHLY and FYNNEI. Cohort: HPV-negative, locally advanced oral cavity squamous cell carcinoma patients. This sequence originates from a person aged 35-79 years with oral cavity squamous cell carcinoma. This chain uses TRBV2 with TRBJ2-7; TRBD1 or TRBD2 may be the D gene (5 bases each). The material was PBMCs, obtained before nivolumab (anti-PD-1) treatment. In DNA, the CDR3 is TGTGCCAGCACCGGGACGGACTCCTACGAGCAGTACTTC. It is translated as CASTGTDSYEQYF.